This TCR beta chain derives from a study of vaccination and CD4 T cells after COVID-19. Background on the study: The interval from dose two to post-vaccine sampling had a median of about 72 days, and it ranged from 14 to 241.

Worth noting for this clonotype: Its antigen is unknown.

Cultured CD4+ T cells had their DNA profiled by the Oncomine TCR Beta short-read assay. TCRdb fed the PCR reads into MiXCR, producing one record per CDR3 protein. The sample records approximately 21,000 distinct CDR3 sequences, about 44% being singletons. V lost 0 bases to trimming and J lost 11 bases, with 14 bases between them. The CDR3 is 13 residues long. The germline CDR1 and CDR2 sequences are MNHEY and SVGAGI. Treatment here: approximately 9-day PBMC culture with coronavirus spike peptide pools or control peptides (ViraFEST assay). The clonotype comes from a human donor who had recovered from COVID-19. The source was CD4+ T cells from blood, cultured in vitro, collected after SARS-CoV-2 vaccination. The chain uses TRBV6-5 and TRBJ2-7; D tentatively reads TRBD1 or TRBD2 (6 bases each). This chain's CDR3 is CASSYSIGGREYF. The CDR3 DNA is TGTGCCAGCAGTTACTCGATTGGGGGGCGAGAGTACTTC.